The entry below describes one T cell receptor (beta chain). Antigen: not known. This specimen belongs to a study of T cell clonotyping in hematopoietic cell transplantation. Findings and limits, study-wide: After transplant, recipient diversity fell while pathologically expanded clonotypes grew through day 180. Few recipient clonotypes overlapped donors; over 97% were de novo at given depth.

Blood collection times were about day -28 and days 30, 100, 180 posttransplant. Some clones are missing from TCRdb's copy, which holds only in-frame ones; the method was immunoSEQ multiplex PCR. The sample includes approximately 4,300 clones, approximately 94% of them seen just once. Germline CDR1 reads MDHEN; CDR2 reads SYDVKM. V lost 5 bases and J 5 bases, leaving 10 bases between the germline ends. The CDR3 is 13 amino acids. This receptor was obtained from a male patient in his 70s who had an allogeneic stem cell transplant from an unrelated donor, so T cells may come from the graft donor. Some clones in this sample may be carry-over from other donors' samples. The gene calls are TRBV28 and TRBJ2-4; no reliable D call. The material sequenced was peripheral blood mononuclear cells, taken 30 days after allogeneic stem cell transplant. The CDR3 loop reads CASSARLENIQYF. CDR3 nucleotide sequence: TGTGCCAGCAGTGCACGACTGGAAAACATTCAGTACTTC.